The 30 T cell receptor beta chains below come from one sample, sequenced in a study of T cells in Graves' hyperthyroidism and ophthalmopathy (dated by TCRdb to about 2019). Library prep was done by multiplex PCR. The sequencing machine was an Illumina HiSeq 2000. TCR beta CDR3 regions were amplified from RNA transcripts. The TCR CDR3 was subjected to a first round of RT-PCR using the HTBI primer set and the Qiagen OneStep RT-PCR kit. TCRdb reran the public reads through fastp at Q25 and MiXCR, keeping productive beta chains. Each CDR3 protein gets just one entry, which takes the most common genes and DNA from the rows behind it. Present in this sample are about 640,000 distinct CDR3 sequences, under 25% of which were seen just once. The ten biggest clones cover about 34% of the sample. The material sequenced was blood. The receptors stem from a man in his thirties or forties with Graves' ophthalmopathy.

This chain links TRBV27 with TRBJ2-5; a weak D match, TRBD1 (5 bases). CDR1 and CDR2 (germline): MNHEY, SMNVEV (reference sequence). This CDR3 comprises 15 residues. V was cut by 6 bases and J by 1 base, with 15 bases left in between. CDR3 region: CASSPDRISQETQYF. DNA of the CDR3: TGTGCCAGCAGCCCCGACAGAATTTCCCAAGAGACCCAGTACTTC.

This clonotype was picked up a small number of times. The chain employs TRBV20-1 and TRBJ2-7, with 9 bases that match TRBD2. Germline trimming cut 0 bases from V and 3 bases from J; bases unmatched to any gene: 12. Germline CDR1 reads DFQATT; CDR2 reads SNEGSKA (reference sequence). The CDR3 consists of 17 residues. The CDR3 region is CSAREATSGQTFYEQYF. The CDR3 DNA sequence: TGCAGTGCTAGAGAGGCGACTAGCGGCCAAACCTTCTACGAGCAGTACTTC.

This clonotype came up a few times. The J gene is TRBJ2-3, the V gene TRBV7-2, with TRBD2 identical over 10 bases. Trimming removed 5 bases from V and 6 bases from J; junction bases left unmatched: 5. The CDR3 is 14 residues long. In germline, CDR1 is SGHTA, CDR2 FQGNSA. CDR3 loop: CASSDLAGVDTQYF. DNA of the CDR3: TGTGCCAGCAGCGACCTAGCGGGAGTGGATACGCAGTATTTT.

The chain links TRBV13 to TRBJ1-2; 8 bases line up with TRBD1. This CDR3 region has 15 residues. Looked up from germline, CDR1 is PRHDT and CDR2 is FYEKMQ (reference sequence). V was clipped by 4 bases and J by 6 bases; unmatched bases: 10. Here the CDR3 reads CASSSTGGFFDGYTF. DNA for the CDR3: TGTGCCAGCAGCTCAACAGGGGGGTTTTTCGATGGCTACACCTTC.

This clonotype was detected ten times or more. This rearrangement joins TRBV18 to TRBJ2-7, with unresolved D. V shed 2 bases and J shed 4 bases, with 9 bases lying between them. Germline V CDR1 and CDR2: KGHSH, LQKENI. The length of the CDR3 is 13 residues. For the CDR3, the DNA is TGTGCCAGCTCACCAAACAGCAGATACGAGCAGTACTTC. It codes for CASSPNSRYEQYF.

The chain joins TRBV10-3 to TRBJ2-1, with 11 positions matching TRBD2. Germline assignment: CDR1 ENHRY and CDR2 SYGVKD. The CDR3 loop spans 15 amino acids. V shed 2 bases and J 5 bases; nucleotides not matched to a gene: 2. In DNA, the CDR3 is TGTGCCATCAGTGAGACTAGCGGGAGAAACAATGAGCAGTTCTTC. This translates into CAISETSGRNNEQFF.

This clonotype was recorded only once. The chain is built from TRBV2 and TRBJ1-1; possibly TRBD1 for D (5 bases). The CDR3 extends over 13 amino acids. V dropped 2 bases and J dropped 11 bases, with 15 bases sitting between them. Germline lookup yields CDR1 SNHLY and CDR2 FYNNEI. The CDR3 loop is CASSESSQGSAFF. CDR3 DNA: TGTGCCAGCAGTGAAAGCAGTCAGGGCTCCGCTTTCTTT.

This clonotype was seen a single time. The V gene is TRBV7-9, the J gene TRBJ1-2; tentative D call: TRBD1 (6 bases). Deletions cut 5 bases from V and 6 bases from J, with 22 bases between. Germline V gene data show CDR1 as SEHNR and CDR2 as FQNEAQ (reference sequence). The CDR3 length is 16 residues. The CDR3 sequence is CASSATLRDTDDGYTF. The CDR3 DNA sequence: TGTGCCAGCAGCGCTACTCTCCGGGACACGGACGATGGCTACACCTTC.

This clonotype was seen at least ten times. CDR3 sequence reads: CASSLSPGRETQYF. The CDR3 DNA reads TGTGCCAGCAGCCTAAGCCCGGGGCGAGAGACCCAGTACTTC. The chain joins TRBV7-2 to TRBJ2-5, with D possibly being TRBD1 or TRBD2 (5 bases each). This CDR3 comprises 14 residues. V was clipped by 5 bases and J by 4 bases, with 14 bases between them. In germline, CDR1 is SGHTA, CDR2 FQGNSA.

The genes are TRBV24-1 and TRBJ2-3, with 8 bases that match TRBD2. This CDR3 comprises 16 residues. V shed 1 base and J 0 bases; nucleotides not matched to a gene: 2. Germline lookup yields CDR1 KGHDR and CDR2 SFDVKD. The CDR3 protein is CATSDFASGSTDTQYF. In nucleotides, the CDR3 is TGTGCCACCAGTGATTTCGCTAGCGGGAGCACAGATACGCAGTATTTT.

This clonotype has a count of ten or more. The chain is built from TRBV11-2 and TRBJ2-7; TRBD1 matches 7 bases. The V gene's germline CDR1 is SGHAT and CDR2 FQNNGV. V dropped 1 base and J dropped 2; count of bases not matched to a gene: 5. This CDR3 contains 15 residues. CDR3 protein: CASSLVRTGPYEQYF. The CDR3 DNA reads as TGTGCCAGCAGCTTAGTTCGGACAGGTCCCTACGAGCAGTACTTC.

The chain has TRBV6-1 and TRBJ1-5; tentatively, D is TRBD1 (6 bases). CDR1 and CDR2 (germline): MNHNS, SASEGT. This CDR3 is built from 14 residues. Trimming pared 6 bases from V and 7 bases from J, leaving 16 bases between. CDR3 nucleotide sequence: TGTGCCAGCAGATCCTCCGTCAGGGGCCAGCCCCAGCATTTT. Its translation: CASRSSVRGQPQHF.

This chain connects TRBV19 to TRBJ2-7, with a tentative D call TRBD2 (6 bases). Looked up from germline, CDR1 is LNHDA and CDR2 is SQIVND (reference sequence). V was shortened by 3 bases and J by 5 bases, with 14 bases between the two germline ends. CDR3 length: 14 amino acids. CDR3 loop: CASSIGAGRNEQYF. The CDR3 DNA sequence: TGTGCCAGTAGTATCGGGGCGGGAAGGAACGAGCAGTACTTC.

The J gene is TRBJ2-5, the V gene TRBV6-5, with D unresolved. V was trimmed by 2 bases and J by 5 bases, leaving 12 bases between them. This CDR3 is 14 amino acids long. The germline V gene encodes CDR1 MNHEY and CDR2 SVGAGI. The CDR3 spells CASSYIVLRETQYF. CDR3 nucleotides: TGTGCCAGCAGTTACATAGTGTTAAGGGAGACCCAGTACTTC.

This clonotype was counted only a few times. The gene calls are TRBV3-1 and TRBJ2-7; D remains ambiguous. Germline loops: CDR1 LGHDT, CDR2 YNNKEL (reference sequence). The CDR3 consists of 15 residues. V lost 0 bases and J lost 0, with 9 bases in between. In DNA form, the CDR3 reads TGTGCCAGCAGCCAAGATGCTCTGGGCTCCTACGAGCAGTACTTC. The encoded protein is CASSQDALGSYEQYF.

The chain has TRBV20-1 and TRBJ1-5, with a weak D call TRBD1 (5 bases). CDR1 DFQATT and CDR2 SNEGSKA come from the germline V gene (reference sequence). V shed 6 bases and J shed 6 bases, with 15 bases lying between them. The CDR3 consists of 13 residues. Here the CDR3 DNA reads TGCAGTGCGGGGGGGTCCGGGACTCAGCCCCAGCATTTT. This translates into CSAGGSGTQPQHF.

J is TRBJ2-1 and V is TRBV7-9, with 8 positions matching TRBD1. Germline assignment: CDR1 SEHNR and CDR2 FQNEAQ (reference sequence). The CDR3 is 20 residues long. V lost 2 bases to trimming and J lost 4 bases; unmatched junction nucleotides: 19. The CDR3 loop reads CASSLQVSGGVSGVYNEQFF. In nucleotides, the CDR3 is TGTGCCAGCAGCTTACAGGTGTCAGGGGGCGTAAGCGGAGTATACAATGAGCAGTTCTTC.

The sample holds many counts of this clonotype. The chain employs TRBV3-1 and TRBJ2-7; 7 nucleotides agree with TRBD2. V dropped 0 bases and J dropped 2; count of bases not matched to a gene: 4. The CDR3 has 15 residues. Germline CDR1 reads LGHDT; CDR2 reads YNNKEL (reference sequence). DNA of the CDR3: TGTGCCAGCAGCCAAGATCCTAGCGGAGCCTACGAGCAGTACTTC. As protein: CASSQDPSGAYEQYF.

The J gene is TRBJ2-3, the V gene TRBV2; TRBD2 matches 8 bases. After removal of 8 bases from V and 0 bases from J, the junction contained 19 bases not matched to a gene. In germline, CDR1 is SNHLY, CDR2 FYNNEI. This CDR3 contains 19 residues. The CDR3 here is CASSIAGLGNSLSTDTQYF. CDR3 DNA: TGTGCCAGCTCCATTGCGGGACTAGGAAATTCCCTTAGCACAGATACGCAGTATTTT.

This clonotype was seen only a few times. As DNA, the CDR3 is TGTGCCACCAGCAGAGCTCGGTTCTACGAGCAGTACTTC. Translated: CATSRARFYEQYF. This chain connects TRBV15 to TRBJ2-7; unclear D gene. Germline-derived CDR1 and CDR2 are LNHNV and YYDKDF (reference sequence). The length of the CDR3 is 13 residues. Trimming removed 1 base from V and 3 bases from J, with 7 bases in between.

Of note for this clonotype: This may arise from a read error, as a much more abundant clone is one base away. The chain combines TRBV3-1 with TRBJ2-1, with TRBD2 identical over 8 bases. Germline CDR1 LGHDT, CDR2 YNNKEL (reference sequence). Unmatched junction bases numbered 5, after V lost 1 base and J lost 9 bases. CDR3 length equals 14 residues. The CDR3 here is CASSQGREGREQFF. The CDR3 nucleotides read TGTGCCAGCAGCCAAGGTCGGGAGGGCCGTGAGCAGTTCTTC.

In its sample, this clonotype was seen many times. V gene TRBV9 combines with J gene TRBJ2-1; 8 bases map to TRBD2. The CDR3 sequence is 15 residues long. V lost 0 bases to trimming and J lost 4 bases; unmatched junction nucleotides: 3. CDR1 SGDLS and CDR2 YYNGEE come from the germline V gene. The CDR3 is CASSVGLAGYNEQFF. The CDR3 DNA sequence: TGTGCCAGCAGCGTAGGGCTAGCGGGTTACAATGAGCAGTTCTTC.

This clonotype was observed many times. V and J are TRBV7-9 and TRBJ2-7; the D gene could be TRBD1 or TRBD2 (5 bases each). Germline V gives CDR1 SEHNR, CDR2 FQNEAQ (reference sequence). CDR3 length equals 13 residues. V was clipped by 5 bases and J by 3 bases, with 11 bases between them. CDR3 bases: TGTGCCAGCAGCATACGGGACGGCTACGAGCAGTACTTC. Its translation: CASSIRDGYEQYF.

This clonotype was observed a handful of times. The J gene is TRBJ1-1, the V gene TRBV6-5; D is undetermined. V lost 0 bases and J lost 11, with 13 bases in between. Germline V gene lookup returns CDR1 MNHEY and CDR2 SVGAGI. The CDR3 consists of 13 residues. In DNA, the CDR3 is TGTGCCAGCAGTTACTCAACAAAGAGACTCGCTTTCTTT. Protein: CASSYSTKRLAFF.

This sequence joins TRBV28 and TRBJ1-6, with unresolved D. CDR1 and CDR2 (germline): MDHEN, SYDVKM. The germline V and J ends were trimmed by 5 bases and 4 bases, with 6 bases remaining between them. CDR3 length: 13 amino acids. Here the CDR3 reads CASSPAYNSPLHF. The CDR3 nucleotides are TGTGCCAGCAGTCCAGCGTATAATTCACCCCTCCACTTT.

V gene TRBV6-1 combines with J gene TRBJ1-1; D is possibly TRBD1 (5 bases). The CDR3 spans 14 residues. Germline V gene lookup returns CDR1 MNHNS and CDR2 SASEGT. Trimming pared 8 bases from V and 0 bases from J, leaving 13 bases between. The CDR3 reads CASGRQPMNTEAFF. For the CDR3, the DNA is TGTGCCAGCGGCCGACAGCCTATGAACACTGAAGCTTTCTTT.

The rearrangement uses TRBV19 and TRBJ2-7, with 7 bases matching TRBD1. Germline V gene data show CDR1 as LNHDA and CDR2 as SQIVND (reference sequence). With 5 bases clipped from V and 9 bases from J, the junction kept 10 bases outside the gene matches. The CDR3 is 13 amino acids. In DNA, the CDR3 is TGTGCCAGTAGTCCTCGGACAGGTTGGGTGCAGTACTTC. Translated, it gives CASSPRTGWVQYF.

This clonotype was observed a handful of times. J is TRBJ2-7 and V is TRBV10-3; D ambiguous. The germline V and J ends were trimmed by 0 bases and 6 bases, with 9 bases remaining between them. Germline V gene sequence: CDR1 ENHRY, CDR2 SYGVKD. This CDR3 region has 13 residues. In DNA, the CDR3 is TGTGCCATCAGTGAGTCAAAGGGCGGCGAGCAGTACTTC. It is translated as CAISESKGGEQYF.

This chain connects TRBV15 to TRBJ2-5; no reliable D call. Germline loops: CDR1 LNHNV, CDR2 YYDKDF (reference sequence). The CDR3 length is 15 residues. V lost 3 bases, J lost 2 bases, and 13 bases lay in between. The CDR3 loop is CATSSRNWGQETQYF. DNA for the CDR3: TGTGCCACCAGCAGCCGGAATTGGGGTCAAGAGACCCAGTACTTC.

This clonotype showed up just a few times. The chain has TRBV3-1 and TRBJ2-1; 7 nucleotides agree with TRBD2. CDR3 size: 15 residues. The junction had 6 bases not matched to a gene; V was cut back by 2 bases and J by 5 bases. From germline, CDR1 is LGHDT and CDR2 YNNKEL (reference sequence). The DNA for the CDR3 is TGTGCCAGCAGCCAATCGTGGACTAGAAACAATGAGCAGTTCTTC. Its translation: CASSQSWTRNNEQFF.